This T cell receptor beta chain was retrieved from a study of T cells in Graves' hyperthyroidism and ophthalmopathy. Study-wide points: Progression to ophthalmopathy was predicted a median of 6.5 months early. The blood repertoire included most of the expanded thyroid clonotypes above 0.001.

Among the patients, aged 18 to 65, hyperthyroidism was newly diagnosed and had lasted under 2 months. Each diagnosis was grounded in clinical symptoms, serum thyroxine and TRAb, thyroid ultrasound, and orbital computed tomography. Trimming cost V 0 bases and J 8 bases; bases outside gene matches: 11. The CDR3 spans 15 residues. The germline V gene has CDR1 DFQATT and CDR2 SNEGSKA (reference sequence). RNA transcripts were the template for amplifying TCR beta CDR3 regions. HTBI primers were employed in a first-round RT-PCR of the TCR CDR3. A single record per CDR3 protein comes from TCRdb applying MiXCR to the multiplex PCR reads. The sample yields approximately 98,000 distinct CDR3 sequences, approximately 42% seen once. This clonotype has ten or more counts. Its specificity is not known.

This receptor was identified in a woman aged 30 to 39 with Graves' hyperthyroidism. Sequences were obtained from peripheral blood or thyroid tissue (not recorded which). J is TRBJ2-3 and V is TRBV20-1, with TRBD2 identical over 7 bases. CDR3 coding DNA: TGCAGTGCTAGAGATCGGGCGGGAGTGGTGCGTACGCAGTATTTT. Protein: CSARDRAGVVRTQYF.